A single sample is the source of the 25 T cell receptor beta chains below, sequenced in a study of identical twins. TCRdb reprocessed the 5' RACE reads with MiXCR, giving one entry per CDR3 protein. The sample records fewer than 350,000 distinct CDR3 sequences, roughly 8.6% being singletons. This same sample was also taken into another study, of yellow fever vaccine responses in identical twins.

The specimen was memory (CD45RO+) T cells sorted from blood. These receptors came from a woman younger than 30 in good health.

This clonotype was recorded at least ten times. V usage is TRBV9 and J usage is TRBJ2-3, with unresolved D. The CDR3 consists of 13 residues. V gave up 0 bases and J gave up 2 bases, with 4 bases separating them. Per germline, CDR1 SGDLS and CDR2 YYNGEE. The CDR3 sequence is CASSVGVTDTQYF. The CDR3 DNA reads TGTGCCAGCAGCGTAGGGGTCACAGATACGCAGTATTTT.

This clonotype has more than one count but fewer than ten. J is TRBJ2-1 and V is TRBV12-3 or TRBV12-4; 11 bases are a match to TRBD2. The CDR3 extends over 16 amino acids. Trimming removed 4 bases from V and 4 bases from J; junction bases left unmatched: 6. Written as DNA, the CDR3 is TGTGCCAGCAGTTCTCAGGGACTAGCGGTTTACAATGAGCAGTTCTTC. Its protein is CASSSQGLAVYNEQFF.

This clonotype has a handful of counts. The chain joins TRBV6-5 to TRBJ1-1; D remains unclear. V was cut by 4 bases and J by 2 bases, with 8 bases left in between. Germline assignment: CDR1 MNHEY and CDR2 SVGAGI. This CDR3 has 13 amino acids. CDR3 sequence reads: CASSFDFNTEAFF. The CDR3 coding sequence is TGTGCCAGCAGTTTTGATTTCAACACTGAAGCTTTCTTT.

This clonotype was counted at least ten times. At one of its ends the junction is not consistent with the germline gene, which may arise from a read error. The chain combines TRBV5-1 with TRBJ2-3, with unresolved D. This CDR3 region has 13 residues. Germline CDR1 SGHRS, CDR2 YFSETQ. The CDR3 spells CASSLAGSDTQYF. The CDR3 DNA reads TGTGCCAGCAGCTTGGCCGGGTCAGATACGCAGTATTTT.

The sample holds a few counts of this clonotype. The chain employs TRBV7-3 and TRBJ2-3, with TRBD2 matching over 12 bases. The CDR3 runs to 18 residues. Per germline, CDR1 SGHTA and CDR2 FQGTGA. J lost 3 bases, V lost 1 base, and 8 bases had no gene match. DNA for the CDR3: TGTGCCAGCAGCTTAAATCCTTACGGACTAGCGGGGACAGATACGCAGTATTTT. The encoded protein is CASSLNPYGLAGTDTQYF. The full variable domain, with the rest looked up from reference TRBV7-3 and TRBJ2-3, is GAGVSQTPSNKVTEKGKYVELRCDPISGHTALYWYRQSLGQGPEFLIYFQGTGAADDSGLPNDRFFAVRPEGSVSTLKIQRTERGDSAVYLCASSLNPYGLAGTDTQYFGPGTRLTVL.

This clonotype was seen a few times. The rearrangement links TRBV24-1 to TRBJ1-4, with unresolved D. V dropped 3 bases and J dropped 7 bases, with 11 bases sitting between them. Germline V gene sequence: CDR1 KGHDR, CDR2 SFDVKD. This CDR3 contains 14 residues. This CDR3 reads CATSDRTGVEKLFF. CDR3 in DNA: TGTGCCACCAGTGATCGAACCGGTGTTGAAAAACTGTTTTTT.

This clonotype was found many times. This rearrangement joins TRBV11-2 to TRBJ2-7; no clear D gene. The CDR3 covers 12 residues. V lost 5 bases and J 4 bases, leaving 9 bases between the germline ends. Germline CDR1 SGHAT, CDR2 FQNNGV. CDR3 DNA: TGTGCCAGCAGCCCTCGCCCTTACGAGCAGTACTTC. Translating it yields CASSPRPYEQYF.

The chain links TRBV18 to TRBJ1-2, with D uncertain. The CDR3 sequence is 14 residues long. V gave up 3 bases and J gave up 2 bases, with 10 bases separating them. The V gene's germline CDR1 is KGHSH and CDR2 LQKENI. The CDR3 bases are TGTGCCAGCTCACCGGGCGACAAGAACTATGGCTACACCTTC. Translating it yields CASSPGDKNYGYTF.

The chain uses TRBV20-1 and TRBJ2-1; 9 nucleotides match TRBD2. The CDR3 totals 17 residues. The germline V gene has CDR1 DFQATT and CDR2 SNEGSKA (reference sequence). The V segment lost 3 bases and the J segment 9 bases; nucleotides outside the gene matches: 18. The CDR3 reads CSASRELSGSLLSEQFF. CDR3 nucleotide sequence: TGCAGTGCTAGTAGGGAACTTAGCGGGAGTTTGCTAAGTGAGCAGTTCTTC.

The genes are TRBV7-9 and TRBJ2-2; 9 bases line up with TRBD2. This CDR3 spans 14 amino acids. The V segment lost 10 bases and the J segment 6 bases; nucleotides outside the gene matches: 9. CDR1 is SEHNR and CDR2 is FQNEAQ in the germline V gene (reference sequence). The CDR3 loop reads CAMSLGLAAGELFF. The CDR3 DNA reads as TGTGCCATGAGCCTGGGACTAGCCGCCGGGGAGCTGTTTTTT.

This clonotype has at least ten counts. The genes are TRBV6-2 or TRBV6-3 and TRBJ2-7, with D unresolved. This CDR3 is built from 14 residues. Germline-derived CDR1 and CDR2 are MNHEY and SVGEGT. V shed 3 bases and J shed 2 bases, with 11 bases lying between them. Written as DNA, the CDR3 is TGTGCCAGCAGTTATTCTGGCTCTACCTACGAGCAGTACGTC. Translation: CASSYSGSTYEQYV.

This clonotype has a handful of counts. This rearrangement joins TRBV5-6 to TRBJ1-2; tentatively, D is TRBD1 (6 bases). The V gene's germline CDR1 is SGHDT and CDR2 YYEEEE. This CDR3 comprises 13 residues. Trimming left V 4 bases short and J 4 bases short, with 11 bases between. CDR3 region: CASSVDRSYGYTF. CDR3 bases: TGTGCCAGCAGCGTGGACAGAAGCTATGGCTACACCTTC.

This clonotype came up a few times. The chain has TRBV2 and TRBJ2-3; 8 bases are shared with TRBD2. Losses at the gene ends were 5 bases for V and 2 bases for J; bases not matched to a gene: 6. The CDR3 loop spans 15 amino acids. The V gene's germline CDR1 is SNHLY and CDR2 FYNNEI. CDR3 in amino acids: CASSPGLALTDTQYF. Here the CDR3 DNA reads TGTGCCAGCAGTCCCGGACTAGCCCTCACAGATACGCAGTATTTT.

The count of this clonotype is one. A read error may be the cause here, since a much bigger clone is one base away. The chain employs TRBV20-1 and TRBJ2-5; D is perhaps TRBD2 (6 bases). Germline CDR1 is DFQATT and CDR2 is SNEGSKA (reference sequence). The CDR3 has 15 residues. With 6 bases removed from V and 2 bases from J, the gap between germline ends came to 19 bases. Here the CDR3 reads CSAPGGSGAQETQYF. CDR3 nucleotides: TGCAGTGCCCCTGGGGGTAGCGGAGCTCAAGAGACCCAGTACTTC.

This clonotype was seen many times. The V gene is TRBV3-1, the J gene TRBJ1-6; D is uncertain. The CDR3 totals 12 residues. The germline CDR1 and CDR2 sequences are LGHDT and YNNKEL (reference sequence). V was clipped by 0 bases and J by 9 bases, with 3 bases between them. CDR3 loop: CASSQEGSPLHF. For the CDR3, the DNA is TGTGCCAGCAGCCAAGAAGGTTCACCCCTCCACTTT.

The chain is built from TRBV27 and TRBJ2-2, with 10 bases identical to TRBD1. Trimming cost V 6 bases and J 0 bases; bases outside gene matches: 1. This CDR3 has 15 amino acids. The germline V gene has CDR1 MNHEY and CDR2 SMNVEV (reference sequence). The CDR3, as DNA: TGTGCCAGCAGGACAGGGGGCGCGAACACCGGGGAGCTGTTTTTT. Translated: CASRTGGANTGELFF.

The chain has TRBV18 and TRBJ2-1, with D uncertain. CDR3 length: 14 amino acids. The germline V and J ends were trimmed by 3 bases and 4 bases, with 10 bases remaining between them. Germline assignment: CDR1 KGHSH and CDR2 LQKENI. The CDR3 sequence is CASSPNGNYNEQFF. The CDR3 DNA reads as TGTGCCAGCTCACCCAATGGTAATTACAATGAGCAGTTCTTC.

V and J are TRBV20-1 and TRBJ1-6; tentative D call: TRBD1 (5 bases). The CDR3 sequence is 16 residues long. Germline CDR1 DFQATT, CDR2 SNEGSKA (reference sequence). V lost 3 bases to trimming and J lost 9 bases, with 21 bases between them. The CDR3 DNA is TGCAGTGCTAGTTCGGTCTCCGGGGGTTCGATTTCACCCCTCCACTTT. It specifies CSASSVSGGSISPLHF.

The chain recombines TRBV6-5 with TRBJ2-7; a possible D gene is TRBD1 (5 bases). CDR3 length equals 14 residues. Deletions cut 7 bases from V and 0 bases from J, with 13 bases between. Germline V gives CDR1 MNHEY, CDR2 SVGAGI. Written as DNA, the CDR3 is TGTGCCAGCATTTTGTCAGGGATCTCCTACGAGCAGTACTTC. It yields the protein CASILSGISYEQYF.

This clonotype was recorded at least ten times. The CDR3 region is CASTSVTEAFF. The CDR3 bases are TGTGCCAGCACCTCGGTCACTGAAGCTTTCTTT. The V and J genes are TRBV7-9 and TRBJ1-1, with no clear D. Trimming removed 7 bases at V and 4 bases at J, with 7 bases between. The CDR3 covers 11 residues. The germline V gene has CDR1 SEHNR and CDR2 FQNEAQ (reference sequence).

Concerning this clonotype itself: This may come from a read error, since a much larger clone is one base off. The chain joins TRBV20-1 to TRBJ2-5; 8 bases fit TRBD2. From germline, CDR1 is DFQATT and CDR2 SNEGSKA (reference sequence). The CDR3 contains 15 residues. The CDR3 sequence: CCARDPTSAQETQYF. The CDR3 nucleotides are TGCTGTGCTAGAGATCCGACTAGCGCGCAAGAGACCCAGTACTTC.

This clonotype has more than one count but fewer than ten. The genes are TRBV7-8 and TRBJ1-1; the D is unclear. The CDR3 runs to 15 residues. Trimming took off 1 base at V and 0 bases at J, with 9 bases between the two ends. CDR1 SGHVS and CDR2 FQNEAQ come from the germline V gene. CDR3 sequence (DNA): TGTGCCAGCAGCTTAGTGGAACAGTTGAACACTGAAGCTTTCTTT. Protein product: CASSLVEQLNTEAFF.

This clonotype was detected ten times or more. The J gene is TRBJ2-2, the V gene TRBV12-3 or TRBV12-4, with 7 bases matching TRBD2. The CDR3 is 17 residues long. Unmatched junction bases numbered 11, after V lost 3 bases and J lost 4 bases. Here the CDR3 DNA reads TGTGCCAGCAGTTTTGGGGGAGGAGCGGGGCGCACCGGGGAGCTGTTTTTT. Encoded protein: CASSFGGGAGRTGELFF.

This clonotype was recorded many times. The V and J genes are TRBV5-6 and TRBJ2-3; D is unclear. Germline-derived CDR1 and CDR2 are SGHDT and YYEEEE. Trimming shortened V by 2 bases and J by 6 bases, and 16 bases separated the two germline ends. The length of the CDR3 is 15 residues. The CDR3 here is CASSLIGTGSDTQYF. DNA of the CDR3: TGTGCCAGCAGCTTAATTGGTACGGGTTCCGATACGCAGTATTTT.

The V gene is TRBV29-1, the J gene TRBJ1-2, with 7 bases identical to TRBD1. The CDR3 covers 14 residues. The germline V gene has CDR1 SQVTM and CDR2 ANQGSEA. The trim removed 7 bases at V and 8 bases at J, leaving 16 bases unmatched. CDR3 amino acids: CSAAGGTATSGYTF. Here the CDR3 DNA reads TGCAGCGCCGCGGGCGGGACAGCTACATCAGGCTACACCTTC.